This TCR beta chain was obtained from a study of blood T cell repertoires in COVID-19 (dated by TCRdb to 2018 to 2021). At the level of the whole study: Collaborator samples came from the United States, Italy and Spain and covered acute and convalescent phases of COVID-19. The prospective study material was composed of cDNA or gDNA derived from T cells, B-cell-depleted T cells, or PBMCs. Deeply sampled blood TCRbeta repertoires from subjects exposed to, actively infected with, or recovered from COVID-19 were included in the dataset. The repertoires were released in a freely available public database intended as a resource for research on the immune response to SARS-CoV-2. The samples were drawn from two sources: the first 160 participants of the ongoing ImmuneRACE study, and 950 to 1,500 subjects contributed by 6 global collaborators. Nearly every sample came with metadata listing a de-identified subject ID, COVID-19 status, age in years and sex. HLA class I and class II types, where available, came from metadata supplied by the sample provider rather than from assay-based typing. Beyond this particular receptor, the publication reports: How much clinical and demographic metadata was included differed by source and by participant, and the metadata was provided uncurated.

Collaborating institutions collected whole blood in K2EDTA tubes following their own protocols. For TCRbeta analysis, collaborator samples were shipped as frozen whole blood, as isolated PBMCs, or as DNA extracted from either sample type. V sheds 0 bases and J sheds 1 base, leaving 12 bases between their ends. Inclusive of the bounding cysteine and phenylalanine, the CDR3 is 16 residues long. Only the CDR3 DNA is retained, 48 bases long and in frame from the first base. For CDR1 and CDR2, the germline V gene lists WSHSY and SAAADI. Details on this clone: Its antigen is currently not known. No base qualities exist here, and no much larger clone lies one base off it.

TCRbeta CDR3 regions were amplified from genomic DNA by means of the immunoSEQ Assay, a bias-controlled multiplex PCR. The authors' pipeline ran thus. The number of nucleated cells in each sample was estimated by amplification of reference gene primers within the assay. Sequence reads were collapsed and filtered to measure the absolute abundance of every unique TCRbeta CDR3 rearrangement. For each sample, productive Simpson clonality was calculated as the square root of Simpson's diversity index across productive rearrangements. TCRdb obtained this table from immuneACCESS and retained in-frame rearrangements with V and J assigned. These tables miss some clones; where compared with another copy, unresolved V genes account for less than half of the shortfall, and the remainder is unexplained. That table furnishes V, J and clone size, whereas the DNA furnished D and trimming. For this sample the table gives approximately 190,000 clones, of which 80% were detected only once. Less than 7% of the sample comes from the top ten.

The TCR originated in a man in his sixties with acute or convalescent COVID-19. The chain is encoded by TRBV10-2 joined to TRBJ2-5; possibly the D gene is TRBD1, per 6 matching bases. The sample taken for sequencing was peripheral blood. The CDR3 is CASSESRGQIQETQYF. The nucleotides are TGCGCCAGCAGTGAGTCTAGAGGACAGATCCAAGAGACCCAGTACTTC.